Shown below are 9 T cell receptor beta chains from a single sample sequenced in a study of post-analysis software for immune sequencing data (dated by TCRdb to 2014 to 2015). General conclusions and limits of the study: Four to six TRBV segments, including TRBV5-6, TRBV5-1 and TRBV20-1, were significantly more frequent in patients than controls.

Their specific antigens are unknown. Library prep was done by PCR. The sequencer listed for this sample is Illumina HiSeq 2500. Unique molecular identifiers were incorporated into TCR beta cDNA libraries to reduce PCR and sequencing biases. Using fastp at Q25 and MiXCR, TCRdb reprocessed the public reads and kept productive beta chains. When rows share a CDR3 protein, they turn into one entry using the most common DNA and genes. The sample profile shows approximately 730,000 distinct CDR3 sequences; roughly 27% of them were found once. Of the sample, more than 0.55% is held by the ten largest clones. The specimen sequenced was blood. The origin of the receptors is a girl aged 10 to 17 with multiple sclerosis.

The chain combines TRBV18 with TRBJ2-1; D is possibly TRBD1 (5 bases). The V end lost 3 bases, the J end lost 8 bases, and 11 bases lay between the germline ends. Germline lookup yields CDR1 KGHSH and CDR2 LQKENI. This CDR3 spans 13 amino acids. The CDR3, as DNA: TGTGCCAGCTCACCGACGACAGTATATGAGCAGTTCTTC. It translates to CASSPTTVYEQFF.

This clonotype was detected only a few times. The chain links TRBV29-1 to TRBJ2-7, with 14 nucleotides matching TRBD2. Germline V gives CDR1 SQVTM, CDR2 ANQGSEA. Unmatched junction bases numbered 6, after V lost 4 bases and J lost 7 bases. The CDR3 runs 14 residues. This chain's CDR3 is CSVAGLAGVDEQYF. The CDR3 bases are TGCAGCGTTGCGGGACTAGCGGGGGTGGATGAGCAGTACTTC.

This clonotype was recorded at least ten times. The chain is built from TRBV6-5 and TRBJ1-1; D perhaps matches TRBD1 (6 bases). The CDR3 totals 16 residues. Germline V gives CDR1 MNHEY, CDR2 SVGAGI. Trimming shortened V by 3 bases and J by 5 bases, and 19 bases separated the two germline ends. The CDR3 loop is CASSYKWDTGWTEAFF. The CDR3 nucleotides read TGTGCCAGCAGTTATAAGTGGGACACCGGCTGGACTGAAGCTTTCTTT.

This chain joins TRBV20-1 and TRBJ1-2; D unresolved. Deletions cut 5 bases from V and 9 bases from J, with 25 bases between. The V gene's germline CDR1 is DFQATT and CDR2 SNEGSKA (reference sequence). The CDR3 consists of 15 residues. The CDR3 DNA is TGCAGTGCTCCTGATCCGAAGGGTTGGAACATGAGCTACACCTTC. Protein product: CSAPDPKGWNMSYTF.

V gene TRBV7-2 combines with J gene TRBJ1-2; D call uncertain. Germline CDR1 SGHTA, CDR2 FQGNSA. V lost 5 bases, J lost 6 bases, and 22 bases lay in between. The CDR3 contains 16 residues. CDR3 sequence: CASSPPLLIRGHGYTF. For the CDR3, the DNA is TGTGCCAGCAGCCCTCCTTTGTTGATCCGAGGGCATGGCTACACCTTC. Complete variable domain (other parts from reference TRBV7-2 and TRBJ1-2): GAGVSQSPSNKVTEKGKDVELRCDPISGHTALYWYRQSLGQGLEFLIYFQGNSAPDKSGLPSDRFSAERTGGSVSTLTIQRTQQEDSAVYLCASSPPLLIRGHGYTFGSGTRLTVV.

The chain carries TRBV6-5 and TRBJ2-1, with a tentative D call TRBD2 (6 bases). Germline loops: CDR1 MNHEY, CDR2 SVGAGI. This CDR3 has 13 residues. Trimming left V 5 bases short and J 10 bases short, with 15 bases between. In nucleotides, the CDR3 is TGTGCCAGCAGTCGGGACTTCACACGGGAGCAGTTCTTC. Translating gives CASSRDFTREQFF.

The genes are TRBV6-1 and TRBJ2-3; 14 nucleotides line up with TRBD2. J was trimmed by 5 bases and V by 6 bases; bases with no gene match: 4. Per the germline V gene, CDR1 is MNHNS and CDR2 is SASEGT. The CDR3 has 15 residues. Written as DNA, the CDR3 is TGTGCCAGCAGGAAGGGACTAGCGGGGGTAGATACGCAGTATTTT. Translating it yields CASRKGLAGVDTQYF.

This clonotype was found a few times. The rearrangement links TRBV7-2 to TRBJ2-1; 7 nucleotides line up with TRBD2. Trimming at V came to 5 bases and at J to 4 bases, leaving 8 bases not matched to a gene. The CDR3 loop spans 15 amino acids. CDR1 SGHTA and CDR2 FQGNSA come from the germline V gene. Written as DNA, the CDR3 is TGTGCCAGCAGCCCGTTAGCGGGCCTATACAATGAGCAGTTCTTC. It specifies CASSPLAGLYNEQFF.

This sequence joins TRBV28 and TRBJ2-7; 8 bases are a match to TRBD1. Germline V lookup: CDR1 MDHEN, CDR2 SYDVKM. The CDR3 contains 15 residues. Trimming cost V 6 bases and J 2 bases; bases outside gene matches: 9. Here the CDR3 DNA reads TGTGCCAGCAGGTTTGACAGGGGTAGGGCCTACGAGCAGTACTTC. The encoded protein is CASRFDRGRAYEQYF.